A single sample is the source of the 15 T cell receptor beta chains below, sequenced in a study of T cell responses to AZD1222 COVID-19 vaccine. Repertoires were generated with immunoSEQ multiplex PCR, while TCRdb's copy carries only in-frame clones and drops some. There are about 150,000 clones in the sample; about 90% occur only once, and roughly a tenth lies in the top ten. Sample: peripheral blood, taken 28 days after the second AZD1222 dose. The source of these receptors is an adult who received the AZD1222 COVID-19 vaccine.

The CDR3 DNA follows: TGTGCCAGCAGCTCCTACAGGGGGACTAGCACAGATACGCAGTATTTT. Translation: CASSSYRGTSTDTQYF. The chain joins TRBV5-4 to TRBJ2-3; 8 nucleotides align to TRBD1. This CDR3 is 16 amino acids long. The germline gives CDR1 SGHNT, CDR2 YYREEE (reference sequence). The J segment lost 0 bases and the V segment lost 3 bases, leaving 6 bases of the junction unmatched. The full variable domain, completed using reference TRBV5-4 and TRBJ2-3, is ETGVTQSPTHLIKTRGQQVTLRCSSQSGHNTVSWYQQALGQGPQFIFQYYREEENGRGNFPPRFSGLQFPNYSSELNVNALELDDSALYLCASSSYRGTSTDTQYFGPGTRLTVL.

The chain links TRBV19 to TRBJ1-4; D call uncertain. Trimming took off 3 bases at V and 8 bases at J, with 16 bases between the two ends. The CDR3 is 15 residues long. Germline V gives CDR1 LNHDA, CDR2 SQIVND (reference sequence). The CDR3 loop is CASSISNGGYEKLFF. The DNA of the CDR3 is TGTGCCAGTAGTATTTCCAACGGAGGATACGAAAAACTGTTTTTT.

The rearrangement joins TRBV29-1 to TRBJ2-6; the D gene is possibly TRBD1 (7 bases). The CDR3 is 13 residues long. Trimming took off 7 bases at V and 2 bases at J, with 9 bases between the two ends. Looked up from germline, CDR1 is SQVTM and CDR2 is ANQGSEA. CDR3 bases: TGCAGCGCCAGGGGGGCTGGGGCCAACGTCCTGACTTTC. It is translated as CSARGAGANVLTF.

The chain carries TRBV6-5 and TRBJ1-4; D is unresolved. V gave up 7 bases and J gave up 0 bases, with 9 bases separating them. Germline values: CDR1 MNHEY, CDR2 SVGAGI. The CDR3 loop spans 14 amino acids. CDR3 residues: CASTVGSTNEKLFF. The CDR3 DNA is TGTGCCAGCACCGTGGGATCAACTAATGAAAAACTGTTTTTT.

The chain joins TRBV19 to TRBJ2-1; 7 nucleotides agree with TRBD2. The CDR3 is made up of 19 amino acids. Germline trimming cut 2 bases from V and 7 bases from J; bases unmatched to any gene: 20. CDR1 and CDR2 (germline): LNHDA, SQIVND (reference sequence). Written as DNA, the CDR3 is TGTGCCAGTAGTATACCGGCTAGCGGACTCCCCGCGGCGAGTAATGAGCAGTTCTTC. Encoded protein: CASSIPASGLPAASNEQFF.

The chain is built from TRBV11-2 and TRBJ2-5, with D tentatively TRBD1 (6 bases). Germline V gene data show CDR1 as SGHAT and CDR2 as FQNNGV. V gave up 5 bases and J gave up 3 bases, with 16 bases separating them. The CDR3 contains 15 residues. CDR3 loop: CASSLGQQMKETQYF. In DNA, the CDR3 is TGTGCCAGCAGCCTAGGACAGCAAATGAAAGAGACCCAGTACTTC.

This CDR3 reads CAARQGYGYTF. In nucleotides, the CDR3 is TGTGCCGCAAGACAGGGTTATGGCTACACCTTC. The V call is TRBV19, the J call TRBJ1-2, with 7 bases fitting TRBD1. The V segment lost 11 bases and the J segment 5 bases; nucleotides outside the gene matches: 5. CDR1 and CDR2 (germline): LNHDA, SQIVND (reference sequence). This CDR3 is 11 amino acids long. Looking up the rest from reference TRBV19 and TRBJ1-2 gives the full variable domain: DGGITQSPKYLFRKEGQNVTLSCEQNLNHDAMYWYRQDPGQGLRLIYYSQIVNDFQKGDIAEGYSVSREKKESFPLTVTSAQKNPTAFYLCAARQGYGYTFGSGTRLTVV.

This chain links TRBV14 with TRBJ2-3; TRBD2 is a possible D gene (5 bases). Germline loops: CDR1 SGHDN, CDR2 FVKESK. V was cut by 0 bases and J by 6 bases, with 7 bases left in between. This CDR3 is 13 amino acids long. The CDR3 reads CASSQDRRDTQYF. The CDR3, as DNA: TGTGCCAGCAGCCAAGATAGGAGGGATACGCAGTATTTT.

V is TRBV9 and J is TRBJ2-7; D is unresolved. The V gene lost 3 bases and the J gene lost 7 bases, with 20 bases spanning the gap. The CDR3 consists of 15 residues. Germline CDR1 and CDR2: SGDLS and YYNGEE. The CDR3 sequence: CASSAFTDGLGEQYF. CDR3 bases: TGTGCCAGCAGCGCCTTCACGGACGGGCTGGGGGAGCAGTACTTC.

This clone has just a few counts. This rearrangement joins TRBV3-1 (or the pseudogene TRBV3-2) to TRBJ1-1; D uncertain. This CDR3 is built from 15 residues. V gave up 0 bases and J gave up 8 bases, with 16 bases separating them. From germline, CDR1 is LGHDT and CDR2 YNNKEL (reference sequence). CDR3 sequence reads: CASSQDPGDKKEAFF. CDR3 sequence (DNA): TGTGCCAGCAGCCAAGATCCGGGAGATAAGAAAGAAGCTTTCTTT.

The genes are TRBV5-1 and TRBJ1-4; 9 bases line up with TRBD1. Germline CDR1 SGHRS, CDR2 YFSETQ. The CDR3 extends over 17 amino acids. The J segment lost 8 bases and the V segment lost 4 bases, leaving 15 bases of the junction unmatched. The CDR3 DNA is TGCGCCAGCAGCAACTGGGGTAGGGGGACAGGGAACGAAAAACTGTTTTTT. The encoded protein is CASSNWGRGTGNEKLFF.

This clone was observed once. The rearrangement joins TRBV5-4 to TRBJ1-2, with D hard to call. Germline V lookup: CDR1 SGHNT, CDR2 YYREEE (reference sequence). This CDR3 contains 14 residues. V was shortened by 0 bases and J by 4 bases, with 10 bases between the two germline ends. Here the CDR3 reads CASSLEIVAYGYTF. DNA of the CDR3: TGTGCCAGCAGCTTGGAGATAGTGGCCTATGGCTACACCTTC.

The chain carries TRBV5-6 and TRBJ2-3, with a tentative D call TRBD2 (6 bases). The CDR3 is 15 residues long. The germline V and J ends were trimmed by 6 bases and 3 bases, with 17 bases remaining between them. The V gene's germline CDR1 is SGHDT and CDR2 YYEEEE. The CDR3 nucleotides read TGTGCCAGCACGCGGGGTTTATGGGGGACAGATACGCAGTATTTT. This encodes CASTRGLWGTDTQYF.

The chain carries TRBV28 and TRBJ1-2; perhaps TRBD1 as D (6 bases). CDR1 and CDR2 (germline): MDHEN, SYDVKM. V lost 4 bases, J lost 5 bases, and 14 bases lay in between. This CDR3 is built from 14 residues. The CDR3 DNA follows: TGTGCCAGCAGTTCAGGGGAAGCCCGATATGGCTACACCTTC. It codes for CASSSGEARYGYTF.

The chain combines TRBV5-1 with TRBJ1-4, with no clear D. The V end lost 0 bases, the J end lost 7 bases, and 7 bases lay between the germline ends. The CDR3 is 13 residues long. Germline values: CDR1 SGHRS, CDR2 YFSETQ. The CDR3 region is CASSLGPVEKLFF. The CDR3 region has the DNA TGCGCCAGCAGCTTGGGGCCAGTTGAAAAACTGTTTTTT.